This T cell receptor (beta chain) was identified during a study of blood T cell repertoires in COVID-19. Study context: Both acute and convalescent COVID-19 samples were obtained from the United States, Italy and Spain.

Germline CDR1 is MGHRA and CDR2 is YSYEKL. The CDR3 runs 14 residues. V lost 4 bases and J lost 4, with 13 bases in between. As originally analysed: The authors estimated nucleated cell counts from reference gene primer amplification. Using immunoSEQ multiplex PCR, the repertoire was profiled, and TCRdb retains in-frame clones only, with some absent. That table furnishes V, J and clone size, whereas the DNA furnished D and trimming. The data show roughly 150,000 clones, with approximately 90% seen just once and about 5% held by the top ten. V usage is TRBV4-1 and J usage is TRBJ1-1; D uncertain. The sequence derives from a human donor in a cohort sampled during active COVID-19. Sequencing was carried out using peripheral blood. CDR3 nucleotides: TGCGCCAGCAGCCGAGTGACCGGGTCCACTGAAGCTTTCTTT. Protein sequence: CASSRVTGSTEAFF.